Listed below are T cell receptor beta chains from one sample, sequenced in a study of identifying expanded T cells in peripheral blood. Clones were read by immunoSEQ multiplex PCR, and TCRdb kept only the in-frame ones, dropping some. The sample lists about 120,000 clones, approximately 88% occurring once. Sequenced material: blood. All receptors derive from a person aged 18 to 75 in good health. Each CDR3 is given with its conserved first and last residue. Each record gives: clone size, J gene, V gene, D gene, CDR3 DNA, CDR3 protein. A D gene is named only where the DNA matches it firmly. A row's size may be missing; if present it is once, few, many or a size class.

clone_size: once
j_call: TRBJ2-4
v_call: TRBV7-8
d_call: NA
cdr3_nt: TGTGCCAGCAGCCCTAGTAGGATCATAGCCAAAAACATTCAGTACTTC
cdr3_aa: CASSPSRIIAKNIQYF

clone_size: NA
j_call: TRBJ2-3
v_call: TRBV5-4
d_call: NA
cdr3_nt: TGTGCCAGCAGCTTAGCCGGCACAGATACGCAGTATTTT
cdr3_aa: CASSLAGTDTQYF

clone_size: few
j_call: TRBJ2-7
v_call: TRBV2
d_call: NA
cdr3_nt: TGTGCCAGCAGGGCGGTCAGGGAAGGGCGGGAGCAGTACTTC
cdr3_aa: CASRAVREGREQYF

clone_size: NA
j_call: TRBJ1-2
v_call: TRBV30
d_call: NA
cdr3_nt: TGTGCCTGGAGTGTTCAGAGGTTTGGCTACACCTTC
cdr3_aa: CAWSVQRFGYTF

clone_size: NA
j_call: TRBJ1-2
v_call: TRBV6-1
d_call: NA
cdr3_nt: TGTGCCAGCAGCCTGGACACTAGCAGGGGCTACACCTTC
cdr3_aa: CASSLDTSRGYTF

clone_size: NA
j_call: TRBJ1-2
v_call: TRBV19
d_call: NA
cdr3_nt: TGTGCCAGTAGTTTGACAGAGAACTATGGCTACACCTTC
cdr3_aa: CASSLTENYGYTF

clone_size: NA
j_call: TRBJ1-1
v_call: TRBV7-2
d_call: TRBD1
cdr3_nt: TGTGCCAGCAGCTACACAGGGGGCGAGGCTTTCTTT
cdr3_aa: CASSYTGGEAFF

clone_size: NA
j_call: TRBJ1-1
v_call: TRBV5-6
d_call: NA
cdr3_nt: TGTGCCAGCAGCTGGGTAGGGCAGGGAGGGGTCACTGAAGCTTTCTTT
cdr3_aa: CASSWVGQGGVTEAFF

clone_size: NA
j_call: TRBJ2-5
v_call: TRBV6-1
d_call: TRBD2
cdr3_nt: TGTGCCAGCAGTACCTTAGCGGGGGAAGGGGAGACCCAGTACTTC
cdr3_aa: CASSTLAGEGETQYF

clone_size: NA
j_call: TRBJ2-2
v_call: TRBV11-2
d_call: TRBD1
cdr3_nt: TGTGCCAGCAGCCCAAGCGGTAGGGGGCACGGGGAGCTGTTTTTT
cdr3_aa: CASSPSGRGHGELFF

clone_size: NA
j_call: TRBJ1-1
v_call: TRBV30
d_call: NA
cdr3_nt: TGTGCCTGGAGTGACACGCGGACCACTGAAGCTTTCTTT
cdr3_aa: CAWSDTRTTEAFF

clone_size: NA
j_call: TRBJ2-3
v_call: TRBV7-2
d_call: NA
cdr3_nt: TGTGCCAGCAGCCTAAGGACAGCAGATACGCAGTATTTT
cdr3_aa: CASSLRTADTQYF

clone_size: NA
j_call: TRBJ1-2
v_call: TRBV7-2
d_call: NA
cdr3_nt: TGTGCCAGCAGCTCCCGCGTGATTCTGAGTGGCTACACCTTC
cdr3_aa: CASSSRVILSGYTF

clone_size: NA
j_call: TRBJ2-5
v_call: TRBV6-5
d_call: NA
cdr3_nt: TGTGCCAGCAGTTACTCCCCCTCCCAAGAGACCCAGTACTTC
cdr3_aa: CASSYSPSQETQYF

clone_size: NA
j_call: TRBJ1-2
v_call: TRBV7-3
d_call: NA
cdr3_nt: TGTGCCAGCAGCTTATGGAGCAGCGGCTATGGCTACACCTTC
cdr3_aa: CASSLWSSGYGYTF

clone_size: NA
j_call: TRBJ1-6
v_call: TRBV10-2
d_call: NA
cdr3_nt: TGCGCCAGCAGTGATGCGGGTAATTCACCCCTCCACTTT
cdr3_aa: CASSDAGNSPLHF

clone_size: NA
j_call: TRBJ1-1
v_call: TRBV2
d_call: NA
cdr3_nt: TGTGCCAGCGGGGCGGCGGGGGCTGTCACTGAAGCTTTCTTT
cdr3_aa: CASGAAGAVTEAFF

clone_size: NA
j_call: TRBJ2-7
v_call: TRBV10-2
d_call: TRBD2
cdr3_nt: TGCGCCAGCAGAGAAGTAGCGGGGGGGCGGTGGGAGCAGTACTTC
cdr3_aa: CASREVAGGRWEQYF

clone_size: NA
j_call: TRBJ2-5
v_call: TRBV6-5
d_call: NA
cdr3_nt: TGTGCCAGCAGTTACTCCTTGGACCCGGCTCAAGAGACCCAGTACTTC
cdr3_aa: CASSYSLDPAQETQYF

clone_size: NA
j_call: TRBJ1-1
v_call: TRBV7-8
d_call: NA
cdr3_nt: TGTGCCAGCAGTCATGACCTGAACACTGAAGCTTTCTTT
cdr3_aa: CASSHDLNTEAFF

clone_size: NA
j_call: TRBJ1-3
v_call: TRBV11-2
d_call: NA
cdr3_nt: TGTGCCAGCAGCTTAGATTGGGGCCCGGGAAACACCATATATTTT
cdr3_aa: CASSLDWGPGNTIYF

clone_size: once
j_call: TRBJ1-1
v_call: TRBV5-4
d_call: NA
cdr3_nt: TGTGCCAGCAGCTTGGCGGGCGGTTATAAGGCCTCTGAAGCTTTCTTT
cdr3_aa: CASSLAGGYKASEAFF

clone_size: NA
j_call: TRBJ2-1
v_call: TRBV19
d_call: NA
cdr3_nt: TGTGCCAGTAGTATAGATCCTCTAGGTGAGCAGTTCTTC
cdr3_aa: CASSIDPLGEQFF

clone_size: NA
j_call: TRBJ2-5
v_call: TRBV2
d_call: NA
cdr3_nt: TGTGCCAGCAGTGACCCCGCCGGGACACAGCAAGAGACCCAGTACTTC
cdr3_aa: CASSDPAGTQQETQYF

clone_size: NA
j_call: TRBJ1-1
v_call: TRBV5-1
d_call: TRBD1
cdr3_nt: TGCGCCAGCAGCAAGGGACAGGGGAACACTGAAGCTTTCTTT
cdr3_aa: CASSKGQGNTEAFF

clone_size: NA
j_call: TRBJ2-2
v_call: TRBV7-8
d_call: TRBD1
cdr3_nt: TGTGCCAGCAGCTTATACCGGGACAGCCTTGCCCGGGAGCTGTTTTTT
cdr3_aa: CASSLYRDSLARELFF

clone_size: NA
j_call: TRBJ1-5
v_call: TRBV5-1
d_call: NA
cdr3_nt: TGCGCCAGCAGCACCACAGGGTTAAGCAATCAGCCCCAGCATTTT
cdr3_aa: CASSTTGLSNQPQHF

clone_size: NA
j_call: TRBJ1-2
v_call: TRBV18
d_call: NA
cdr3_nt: TGTGCCAGCTCACCCTCACTGGTACAGCTAGCTAACTATGGCTACACCTTC
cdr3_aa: CASSPSLVQLANYGYTF

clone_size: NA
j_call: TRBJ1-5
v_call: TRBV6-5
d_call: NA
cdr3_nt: TGTGCCAGCTGTGTTAAAGACGGGACCAATCAGCCCCAGCATTTT
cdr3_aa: CASCVKDGTNQPQHF

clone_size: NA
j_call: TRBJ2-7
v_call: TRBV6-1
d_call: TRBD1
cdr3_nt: TGTGCCAGCAGTGAAGGGGGACAGTTAGAAACCGAGCAGTACTTC
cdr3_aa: CASSEGGQLETEQYF

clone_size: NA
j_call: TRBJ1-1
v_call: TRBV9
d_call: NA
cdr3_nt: TGTGCCAGCAGCGTAGTAGGAATGAACACTGAAGCTTTCTTT
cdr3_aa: CASSVVGMNTEAFF

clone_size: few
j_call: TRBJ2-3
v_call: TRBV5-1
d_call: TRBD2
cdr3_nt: TGCGCCAGCAGCTGGACCGGACTAGCGGGGGGCCAGGTAGATACGCAGTATTTT
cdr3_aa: CASSWTGLAGGQVDTQYF

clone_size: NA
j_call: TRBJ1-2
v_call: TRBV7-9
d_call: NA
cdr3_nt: TGTGCCAGCAGAAATCAGGGGAACGGCTACACCTTC
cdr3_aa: CASRNQGNGYTF

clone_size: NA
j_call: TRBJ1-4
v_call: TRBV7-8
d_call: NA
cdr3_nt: TGTGCCAGCAGCCCCATGGGAGGGACAACTAATGAAAAACTGTTTTTT
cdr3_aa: CASSPMGGTTNEKLFF

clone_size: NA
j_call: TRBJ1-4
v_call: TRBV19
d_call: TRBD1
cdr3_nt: TGTGCCAGTACAGGGGGGCCGTGGGAAAAACTGTTTTTT
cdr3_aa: CASTGGPWEKLFF

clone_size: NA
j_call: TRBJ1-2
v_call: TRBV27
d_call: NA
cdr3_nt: TGTGCCAGCAGTGGCAGGGGTGATGGCTACACCTTC
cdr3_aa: CASSGRGDGYTF

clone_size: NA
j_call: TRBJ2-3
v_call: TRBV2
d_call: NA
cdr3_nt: TGTGCCAGCGGGGACCTCCGACTCGGCACAGATACGCAGTATTTT
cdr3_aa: CASGDLRLGTDTQYF

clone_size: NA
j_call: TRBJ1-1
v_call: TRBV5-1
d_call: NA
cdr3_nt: TGCGCCAGCAGCTTCGAACAGTCCCTCACTGAAGCTTTCTTT
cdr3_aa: CASSFEQSLTEAFF

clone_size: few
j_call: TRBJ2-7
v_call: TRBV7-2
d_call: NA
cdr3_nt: TGTGCCAGCAGCTTAGGTTTTCTTGAGGCCTACCCGCGCGAGCAGTACTTC
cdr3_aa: CASSLGFLEAYPREQYF

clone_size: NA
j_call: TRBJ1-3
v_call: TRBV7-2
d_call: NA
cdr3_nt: TGTGCCAGCAGCCCCCAGGGACGGTACTCTGGAAACACCATATATTTT
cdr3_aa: CASSPQGRYSGNTIYF

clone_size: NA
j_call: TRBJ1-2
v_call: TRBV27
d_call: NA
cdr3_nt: TGTGCCAGCAGTTTTAGGACAGTCCCCTATGGCTACACCTTC
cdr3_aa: CASSFRTVPYGYTF

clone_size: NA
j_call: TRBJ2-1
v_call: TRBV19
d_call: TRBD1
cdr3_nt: TGTGCCAGTAATAAGGGACAGGACAATGAGCAGTTCTTC
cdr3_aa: CASNKGQDNEQFF

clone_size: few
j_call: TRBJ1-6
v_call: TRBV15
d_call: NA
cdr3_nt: TGTGCCACCAGCGAAAAGACGGCCCTGCCCCTCCACTTT
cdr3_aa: CATSEKTALPLHF

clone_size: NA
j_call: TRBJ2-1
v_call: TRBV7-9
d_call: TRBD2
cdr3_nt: TGTGCCAGCAGCTTACCCCTCCTAGCGGTTCTTAACAATGAGCAGTTCTTC
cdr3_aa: CASSLPLLAVLNNEQFF

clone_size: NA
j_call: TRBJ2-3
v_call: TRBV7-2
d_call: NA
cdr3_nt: TGTGCCAGCAGCTTTTCTTTTTCGGGGCGAGATACACAGTATTTT
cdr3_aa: CASSFSFSGRDTQYF

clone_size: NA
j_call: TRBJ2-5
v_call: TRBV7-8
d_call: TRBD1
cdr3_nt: TGTGCCAGCAGACAGGGGACAGGAGTTCAAGAGACCCAGTACTTC
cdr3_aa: CASRQGTGVQETQYF

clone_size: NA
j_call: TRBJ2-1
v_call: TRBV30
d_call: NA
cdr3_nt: TGTGCCTGGAGTGTCGGGGGATACAATGAGCAGTTCTTC
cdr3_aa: CAWSVGGYNEQFF

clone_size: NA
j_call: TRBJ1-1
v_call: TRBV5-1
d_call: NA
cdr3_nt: TGCGCCAGCAGCCCGGGGGGCGGCACATTGAACACTGAAGCTTTCTTT
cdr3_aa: CASSPGGGTLNTEAFF

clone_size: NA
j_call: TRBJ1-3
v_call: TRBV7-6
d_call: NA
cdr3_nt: TGTGCCAGCAGCTTAGAGGCACCGCTCAGGGGCTCTGGAAACACCATATATTTT
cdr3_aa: CASSLEAPLRGSGNTIYF

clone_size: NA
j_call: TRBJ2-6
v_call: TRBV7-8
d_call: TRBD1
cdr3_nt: TGTGCCAGCAGCGCAAAGACAGGGACCGGGGCCAACGTCCTGACTTTC
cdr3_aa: CASSAKTGTGANVLTF

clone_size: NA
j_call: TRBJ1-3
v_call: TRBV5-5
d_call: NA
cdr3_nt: TGTGCCAGCAGCGGAGGGGGGTTCTCTGGAAACACCATATATTTT
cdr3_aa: CASSGGGFSGNTIYF

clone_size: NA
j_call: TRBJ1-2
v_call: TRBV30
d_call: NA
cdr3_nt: TGTGCCTGGAGTGTAGGGGTTCGGGGGCGGTACACCTTC
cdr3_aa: CAWSVGVRGRYTF

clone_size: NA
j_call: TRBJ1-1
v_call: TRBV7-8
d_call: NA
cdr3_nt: TGTGCCAGCAGCTTAAGGTCGACGGGGGGTGAAGCTTTCTTT
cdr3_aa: CASSLRSTGGEAFF

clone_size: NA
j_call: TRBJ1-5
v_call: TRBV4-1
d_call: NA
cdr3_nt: TGCGCCAGCAGCCAAGAAGCGGAAGGGCAACGCAATCAGCCCCAGCATTTT
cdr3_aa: CASSQEAEGQRNQPQHF

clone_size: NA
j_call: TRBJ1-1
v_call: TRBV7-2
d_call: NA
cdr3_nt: TGTGCCAGCAGCTTCGGGCAACTAGAAGCTTTCTTT
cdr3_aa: CASSFGQLEAFF